A selection of T cell receptor beta chains follows, all from one sample in a study of T cell responses to AZD1222 COVID-19 vaccine. This table comes from immunoSEQ multiplex PCR, and its TCRdb copy is limited to in-frame clones, with some not included. The sample holds 55,000 to 75,000 clones, 85% seen once. Sequencing was performed on peripheral blood, taken on day 0 of AZD1222 vaccination. Every receptor here comes from an adult in good health. Both conserved end residues are part of each CDR3.

v_gene: TRBV5-1
CDR3aa: CASSLDLGSEAFF

v_gene: TRBV27
CDR3aa: CASSTGGPETQYF

v_gene: TRBV6-1
CDR3aa: CASSDSWYSNQPQHF

v_gene: TRBV7-6
CDR3aa: CASSLDLSGPLHF

v_gene: TRBV19
CDR3aa: CASSITTGGSPTYEQFF

v_gene: TRBV18
CDR3aa: CASRLGGLMNTEAFF

v_gene: TRBV11-2
CDR3aa: CASSLGNEKLFF

v_gene: TRBV6-5
CDR3aa: CASIPGTANYGYTF

v_gene: TRBV2
CDR3aa: CASTEVRDYEQYF

v_gene: TRBV5-5
CDR3aa: CASSYLSGRNTEAFF

v_gene: TRBV9
CDR3aa: CASSVGGTGNTIYF

v_gene: TRBV29-1
CDR3aa: CSVDTTGPRGDSPLHF

v_gene: TRBV5-1
CDR3aa: CASSLALGSNTGELFF

v_gene: TRBV10-3
CDR3aa: CAIRSSDTQYF

v_gene: TRBV9
CDR3aa: CASSPSGTDTYGYTF

v_gene: TRBV6-5
CDR3aa: CASNGVADTGELFF

v_gene: TRBV10-3
CDR3aa: CAARDSTGNEQFF

v_gene: TRBV7-9
CDR3aa: CASSLTASNQPQHF

v_gene: TRBV5-6
CDR3aa: CASSSLIGSVYGYTF

v_gene: TRBV20-1
CDR3aa: CSAGGEETQYF

v_gene: TRBV7-2
CDR3aa: CASSARDRGVQTQYF

v_gene: TRBV6-5
CDR3aa: CASSQPSLLDTQYF

v_gene: TRBV5-1
CDR3aa: CASSSGTGGYTEAFF

v_gene: TRBV6-6
CDR3aa: CASSYGRGYHQPQHF

v_gene: TRBV6-2/TRBV6-3
CDR3aa: CASSPGTHATAFF

v_gene: TRBV5-8
CDR3aa: CASSPDPETNSPLHF

v_gene: TRBV7-9
CDR3aa: CASSLASGQPDTTNEKLFF

v_gene: TRBV7-9
CDR3aa: CASSLAGGSTGELFF

v_gene: TRBV2
CDR3aa: CASSEYPQGGEAFF

v_gene: TRBV5-5
CDR3aa: CASSPLGDTVNTGELFF

v_gene: TRBV10-3
CDR3aa: CASTPGGLGSPLHF

v_gene: TRBV18
CDR3aa: CASSPGGGQYNEQFF

v_gene: TRBV5-1
CDR3aa: CASSHPGQPLNYGYTF

v_gene: TRBV12-3/TRBV12-4
CDR3aa: CASSFGGSPLHF

v_gene: TRBV19
CDR3aa: CASSRGVIATNEKLFF

v_gene: TRBV20-1
CDR3aa: CSASGSAESSYEQYF

v_gene: TRBV5-6
CDR3aa: CASSGQGNSPLHF

v_gene: TRBV10-3
CDR3aa: CAISGTVNQPQHF

v_gene: TRBV19
CDR3aa: CASSTGVRTEAFF

v_gene: TRBV5-1
CDR3aa: CASRSPGMGDEKLFF

v_gene: TRBV5-1
CDR3aa: CASSLAPGPDYEQYF

v_gene: TRBV12-3/TRBV12-4
CDR3aa: CASSLAGSNIQYF

v_gene: TRBV29-1
CDR3aa: CSVGTGEETQYF

v_gene: TRBV7-2
CDR3aa: CASSFPGLAGGLRELFF

v_gene: TRBV20-1
CDR3aa: CSAGVDYGYTF

v_gene: TRBV7-9
CDR3aa: CASSLGGVGNEKLFF

v_gene: TRBV3-1/TRBV3-2
CDR3aa: CASSQDTATGNTIYF

v_gene: TRBV11-3
CDR3aa: CASSTGDTGELFF

v_gene: TRBV19
CDR3aa: CASSSSYGYTF

v_gene: TRBV18
CDR3aa: CASSPDTGQGVHETQYF

v_gene: TRBV19
CDR3aa: CASSNQVLGNTIYF

v_gene: TRBV7-9
CDR3aa: CASSLPPSETQYF